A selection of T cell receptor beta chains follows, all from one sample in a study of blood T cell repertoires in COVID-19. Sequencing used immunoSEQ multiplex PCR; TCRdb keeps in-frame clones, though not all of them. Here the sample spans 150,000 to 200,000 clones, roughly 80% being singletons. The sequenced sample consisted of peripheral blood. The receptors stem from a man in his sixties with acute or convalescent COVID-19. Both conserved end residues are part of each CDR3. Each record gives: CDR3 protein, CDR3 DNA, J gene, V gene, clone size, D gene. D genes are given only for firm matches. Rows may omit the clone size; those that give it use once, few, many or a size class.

CDR3aa: CASSGRIDYGYTF
CDR3nt: TGTGCCAGCAGTGGGAGAATCGACTATGGCTACACCTTC
j_gene: TRBJ1-2
v_gene: TRBV3-1/TRBV3-2
abundance: -
d_gene: -

CDR3aa: CAISKGTGSSYEQYF
CDR3nt: TGTGCCATCAGTAAGGGGACAGGGTCTTCCTACGAGCAGTACTTC
j_gene: TRBJ2-7
v_gene: TRBV10-3
abundance: -
d_gene: TRBD1

CDR3aa: CASRRSSYNSPLHF
CDR3nt: TGCGCCAGCAGGAGGAGCTCCTATAATTCACCCCTCCACTTT
j_gene: TRBJ1-6
v_gene: TRBV5-1
abundance: -
d_gene: -

CDR3aa: CAWSVWDREQPQHF
CDR3nt: TGTGCCTGGAGTGTATGGGACAGGGAACAGCCCCAGCATTTT
j_gene: TRBJ1-5
v_gene: TRBV30
abundance: -
d_gene: TRBD1

CDR3aa: CASSPGQLQETQYF
CDR3nt: TGTGCCAGCAGCCCGGGACAACTCCAAGAGACCCAGTACTTC
j_gene: TRBJ2-5
v_gene: TRBV5-8
abundance: -
d_gene: -

CDR3aa: CASSSTGGRTDTQYF
CDR3nt: TGTGCCAGCAGCTCGACAGGGGGCCGGACAGATACGCAGTATTTT
j_gene: TRBJ2-3
v_gene: TRBV7-9
abundance: -
d_gene: TRBD1

CDR3aa: CASSLPARLYEQYF
CDR3nt: TGTGCCAGCAGCTTACCCGCCAGGCTATACGAGCAGTACTTC
j_gene: TRBJ2-7
v_gene: TRBV5-8
abundance: -
d_gene: -

CDR3aa: CASSYSAGEKSYEQYF
CDR3nt: TGTGCCAGCAGTTACTCGGCGGGGGAAAAGAGCTACGAGCAGTACTTC
j_gene: TRBJ2-7
v_gene: TRBV6-5
abundance: -
d_gene: TRBD2

CDR3aa: CAISQAFSGNTIYF
CDR3nt: TGTGCCATCTCACAGGCCTTCTCTGGAAACACCATATATTTT
j_gene: TRBJ1-3
v_gene: TRBV10-3
abundance: -
d_gene: -

CDR3aa: CASSQPQGYGYTF
CDR3nt: TGTGCCAGCAGCCAACCACAGGGTTATGGCTACACCTTC
j_gene: TRBJ1-2
v_gene: TRBV14
abundance: -
d_gene: -

CDR3aa: CASRRQGQETQYF
CDR3nt: TGTGCCAGCAGGAGACAGGGACAAGAGACCCAGTACTTC
j_gene: TRBJ2-5
v_gene: TRBV21-1
abundance: -
d_gene: -

CDR3aa: CASSQEFWVLAASYEQYF
CDR3nt: TGCGCCAGCAGCCAAGAGTTCTGGGTACTAGCGGCCTCCTACGAGCAGTACTTC
j_gene: TRBJ2-7
v_gene: TRBV4-1
abundance: -
d_gene: TRBD2

CDR3aa: CASSPTSGNTGELFF
CDR3nt: TGTGCCAGCAGCCCCACTAGCGGGAACACCGGGGAGCTGTTTTTT
j_gene: TRBJ2-2
v_gene: TRBV5-4
abundance: -
d_gene: TRBD2

CDR3aa: CASSSQRLAGGAKNIQYF
CDR3nt: TGTGCCAGCAGTTCTCAGCGACTAGCGGGAGGAGCCAAAAACATTCAGTACTTC
j_gene: TRBJ2-4
v_gene: TRBV28
abundance: -
d_gene: TRBD2

CDR3aa: CASKGLRTRGGNEQFF
CDR3nt: TGTGCCAGCAAAGGACTCAGAACCCGAGGAGGCAATGAGCAGTTCTTC
j_gene: TRBJ2-1
v_gene: TRBV28
abundance: -
d_gene: -

CDR3aa: CSVGTGGNTEAFF
CDR3nt: TGCAGCGTAGGGACAGGGGGCAACACTGAAGCTTTCTTT
j_gene: TRBJ1-1
v_gene: TRBV29-1
abundance: -
d_gene: TRBD1

CDR3aa: CASSSTGQGANIQYF
CDR3nt: TGTGCCAGCAGTTCGACTGGACAGGGGGCGAACATTCAGTACTTC
j_gene: TRBJ2-4
v_gene: TRBV28
abundance: -
d_gene: TRBD1

CDR3aa: CASSFGSQETQYF
CDR3nt: TGTGCCAGCAGTTTCGGGTCGCAAGAGACCCAGTACTTC
j_gene: TRBJ2-5
v_gene: TRBV12-3/TRBV12-4
abundance: -
d_gene: -

CDR3aa: CATGQGNGYTF
CDR3nt: TGTGCCACCGGACAGGGGAATGGCTACACCTTC
j_gene: TRBJ1-2
v_gene: TRBV10-3
abundance: -
d_gene: TRBD1

CDR3aa: CASRPSGTQETQYF
CDR3nt: TGTGCCAGCAGGCCATCCGGGACTCAAGAGACCCAGTACTTC
j_gene: TRBJ2-5
v_gene: TRBV4-2
abundance: -
d_gene: -

CDR3aa: CASSSRTGVNTEAFF
CDR3nt: TGCGCCAGCAGCTCCCGGACAGGAGTGAACACTGAAGCTTTCTTT
j_gene: TRBJ1-1
v_gene: TRBV5-1
abundance: -
d_gene: TRBD1

CDR3aa: CASSPYDNEQFF
CDR3nt: TGTGCCAGCAGTCCCTATGACAATGAGCAGTTCTTC
j_gene: TRBJ2-1
v_gene: TRBV11-1
abundance: -
d_gene: -

CDR3aa: CTSKAGIHYGYTF
CDR3nt: TGCACCAGCAAAGCAGGGATACACTATGGCTACACCTTC
j_gene: TRBJ1-2
v_gene: TRBV1
abundance: few
d_gene: -

CDR3aa: CAISGQGRDYEQYF
CDR3nt: TGTGCCATCAGTGGACAGGGACGTGACTACGAGCAGTACTTC
j_gene: TRBJ2-7
v_gene: TRBV10-3
abundance: -
d_gene: TRBD1

CDR3aa: CASSPGQGADYNEQFF
CDR3nt: TGTGCCAGCAGCCCAGGACAGGGGGCGGATTACAATGAGCAGTTCTTC
j_gene: TRBJ2-1
v_gene: TRBV7-9
abundance: -
d_gene: TRBD1

CDR3aa: CATSETGLYTDTQYF
CDR3nt: TGTGCCACCAGTGAAACGGGACTTTACACAGATACGCAGTATTTT
j_gene: TRBJ2-3
v_gene: TRBV24-1
abundance: -
d_gene: -

CDR3aa: CASSSTAHDTLRHGYTF
CDR3nt: TGTGCCAGCAGTTCAACAGCCCATGACACCCTAAGGCATGGCTACACCTTC
j_gene: TRBJ1-2
v_gene: TRBV28
abundance: -
d_gene: -